The clone carrying this T cell receptor (beta chain) has just one count. This sample stems from a study of blood T cell repertoires in COVID-19. Study-level information: Sites in the United States, Italy and Spain provided acute and convalescent COVID-19 samples.

CDR1 and CDR2 from the germline V gene are LGHNA and YNFKEQ. Trimming took 0 bases from V and 0 from J, leaving 8 bases between them. This CDR3 is 15 amino acids long. Repertoires were generated with immunoSEQ multiplex PCR, while TCRdb's copy carries only in-frame clones and drops some. Of around 500,000 clones listed, approximately 86% were seen once; the top ten hold around 7.9%. This TCR derives from a woman between 55 and 75 years old who had recovered from COVID-19. The sequencing sample was made of PBMCs or T cells enriched from blood (not recorded which). J is TRBJ1-2 and V is TRBV4-2, with D unclear. CDR3 sequence: CASSQDEATNYGYTF. The CDR3 DNA reads as TGTGCCAGCAGCCAAGATGAAGCCACTAACTATGGCTACACCTTC.